The next 31 T cell receptor beta chains were all read from a single sample in a study of blood T cell repertoires in COVID-19. Here immunoSEQ multiplex PCR was the method, and the copy in TCRdb shows in-frame clones only, minus some. The sample carries 200,000 to 250,000 clones, roughly 80% recorded once. The sample taken for sequencing was peripheral blood. These receptors were obtained from a human donor in a cohort sampled during active COVID-19.

The V and J genes are TRBV9 and TRBJ1-2, with D maybe TRBD1 (6 bases). Per the germline V gene, CDR1 is SGDLS and CDR2 is YYNGEE. The CDR3 extends over 13 amino acids. The ends were cut back, 5 bases at V and 7 bases at J, with 15 bases in the middle. Here the CDR3 DNA reads TGTGCCAGCAGTGGCACAGGGAGGGCTGGCTACACCTTC. Translating gives CASSGTGRAGYTF.

The rearrangement uses TRBV4-1 and TRBJ2-7; 9 bases map to TRBD1. The CDR3 has 13 amino acids. Trimming removed 5 bases from V and 4 bases from J; junction bases left unmatched: 3. Germline lookup yields CDR1 MGHRA and CDR2 YSYEKL. CDR3: CASSSDRGYEQYF. For the CDR3, the DNA is TGCGCCAGCAGCTCGGACAGGGGATACGAGCAGTACTTC.

The gene calls are TRBV4-3 and TRBJ2-7, with D perhaps matching TRBD2 (7 bases). V lost 0 bases to trimming and J lost 2 bases, with 14 bases between them. Germline assignment: CDR1 LGHNA and CDR2 YSLEER. This CDR3 contains 16 residues. The CDR3 reads CASSQDRGGVAYEQYF. CDR3 DNA sequence: TGCGCCAGCAGCCAAGATAGGGGGGGAGTGGCCTACGAGCAGTACTTC.

The V and J genes are TRBV4-2 and TRBJ2-1; D possibly corresponds to TRBD1 (7 bases). The CDR3 is 15 residues long. V was pared by 0 bases and J by 6 bases, with 12 bases between. CDR1 is LGHNA, CDR2 YNFKEQ, per germline. This CDR3 is CASSQDGQGGNEQFF. The CDR3 DNA reads as TGTGCCAGCAGCCAAGATGGGCAGGGGGGCAATGAGCAGTTCTTC.

This chain links TRBV12-3 or TRBV12-4 with TRBJ2-3; a weak D match, TRBD2 (5 bases). V lost 7 bases and J lost 8, with 10 bases in between. CDR3 size: 11 residues. CDR3 sequence reads: CASTIGSTQYF. The CDR3 bases are TGTGCCAGCACGATAGGGAGTACGCAGTATTTT.

V and J are TRBV7-3 and TRBJ2-6; D may be TRBD1 (6 bases). V was cut by 4 bases and J by 5 bases, with 18 bases left in between. The CDR3 is made up of 17 amino acids. Looked up from germline, CDR1 is SGHTA and CDR2 is FQGTGA. The CDR3 coding sequence is TGTGCCAGCAGCTCACAGGGCGCTGGGAGAAGGGCCAACGTCCTGACTTTC. Amino acids: CASSSQGAGRRANVLTF.

This clone was detected once. The rearrangement joins TRBV7-9 to TRBJ1-4, with 9 bases lining up with TRBD1. Per the germline V gene, CDR1 is SEHNR and CDR2 is FQNEAQ (reference sequence). J lost 5 bases, V lost 6 bases, and 1 base had no gene match. The CDR3 runs 13 residues. CDR3 nucleotide sequence: TGTGCCAGCAGAGGGACAGGGAATGAAAAACTGTTTTTT. Its translation: CASRGTGNEKLFF.

The chain combines TRBV15 with TRBJ1-6; no clear D. Germline V CDR1 and CDR2: LNHNV, YYDKDF (reference sequence). CDR3 length equals 15 residues. Trimming pared 1 base from V and 5 bases from J, leaving 9 bases between. In DNA, the CDR3 is TGTGCCACCAGCAGAGTGCGGGGAAATAATTCACCCCTCCACTTT. Translating gives CATSRVRGNNSPLHF.

The rearrangement uses TRBV5-1 and TRBJ2-7, with 7 bases aligning to TRBD1. The CDR3 contains 13 residues. Germline CDR1 reads SGHRS; CDR2 reads YFSETQ. V shed 4 bases, J shed 6 bases, and the junction held 7 bases outside the gene matches. In nucleotides, the CDR3 is TGCGCCAGCAGCACTGACAGGGTCGGCGAGCAGTACTTC. Translation: CASSTDRVGEQYF.

For this clone: Other DNA sequences in the same sample also yield this CDR3. The chain links TRBV28 to TRBJ1-1; no firm D call. Germline CDR1 and CDR2: MDHEN and SYDVKM. V shed 2 bases and J shed 5 bases, with 6 bases lying between them. The CDR3 is 12 amino acids. Here the CDR3 reads CASSLPGTEAFF. The CDR3 nucleotides read TGTGCCAGCAGTTTACCCGGGACTGAAGCTTTCTTT.

This clone was recorded a few times. The chain combines TRBV3-1 (or the pseudogene TRBV3-2) with TRBJ2-7; a possible D gene is TRBD1 (6 bases). The V end was cut by 3 bases, the J end by 5 bases, with 14 bases between. The CDR3 runs to 14 residues. Germline V gene data show CDR1 as LGHDT and CDR2 as YNNKEL (reference sequence). Here the CDR3 reads CASSHIYRVHEQYF. The CDR3 region has the DNA TGTGCCAGCAGCCATATCTACAGGGTACACGAGCAGTACTTC.

The rearrangement uses TRBV12-3 or TRBV12-4 and TRBJ1-2, with 11 positions matching TRBD1. The CDR3 is 13 residues long. J gave up 7 bases and V 6 bases, and 4 bases lay outside the gene matches. The CDR3 DNA follows: TGTGCCAGCAGGACCGGGACAGGGGGTGGCTACACCTTC. Translated: CASRTGTGGGYTF.

This sequence joins TRBV10-3 and TRBJ1-2, with a possible D match to TRBD1 (6 bases). Per germline, CDR1 ENHRY and CDR2 SYGVKD. This CDR3 comprises 15 residues. V was shortened by 8 bases and J by 2 bases, with 18 bases between the two germline ends. Here the CDR3 reads CAIGGTRGTNYGYTF. The CDR3 DNA follows: TGTGCCATCGGGGGCACTAGGGGAACAAACTATGGCTACACCTTC.

V gene TRBV7-9 combines with J gene TRBJ1-5, with a possible D match to TRBD1 (5 bases). This CDR3 is built from 14 residues. Germline CDR1 reads SEHNR; CDR2 reads FQNEAQ (reference sequence). Trimming removed 2 bases from V and 1 base from J, with 6 bases in between. The CDR3 coding sequence is TGTGCCAGCAGCTTAACAGGCAGCAATCAGCCCCAGCATTTT. This translates into CASSLTGSNQPQHF.

The J gene is TRBJ2-4, the V gene TRBV30; TRBD2 agrees at 8 bases. This CDR3 comprises 14 residues. Germline CDR1 GTSNPN, CDR2 SVGIG (reference sequence). J gave up 7 bases and V 2 bases, and 7 bases lay outside the gene matches. DNA for the CDR3: TGTGCCTGGAGTTTAGGAGCGGGAGTGAACATTCAGTACTTC. It codes for CAWSLGAGVNIQYF.

This clone has just one count. The identical CDR3 is also encoded by other nucleotide sequences in the sample. The genes are TRBV4-2 and TRBJ2-7, with D hard to call. The length of the CDR3 is 14 residues. Germline V CDR1 and CDR2: LGHNA, YNFKEQ. The germline V and J ends were trimmed by 2 bases and 0 bases, with 8 bases remaining between them. DNA for the CDR3: TGTGCCAGCAGCCAAAGCTACGCCTCCTACGAGCAGTACTTC. Translation: CASSQSYASYEQYF.

The chain is built from TRBV18 and TRBJ2-3, with D unclear. The V end lost 3 bases, the J end lost 2 bases, and 12 bases lay between the germline ends. This CDR3 is 15 amino acids long. Germline loops: CDR1 KGHSH, CDR2 LQKENI. CDR3 nucleotides: TGTGCCAGCTCACCTTGGGCTGGGCCCACAGATACGCAGTATTTT. This sequence encodes CASSPWAGPTDTQYF.

This rearrangement joins TRBV7-3 to TRBJ2-2; 13 bases agree with TRBD2. The CDR3 sequence is 17 residues long. Germline values: CDR1 SGHTA, CDR2 FQGTGA. With V trimmed by 6 bases and J by 9 bases, 13 bases remained unmatched. The CDR3 DNA follows: TGTGCCAGCAGGGAGGGGACTAGCGGGATGCCCCCTCGGGAGCTGTTTTTT. Its protein is CASREGTSGMPPRELFF.

The rearrangement links TRBV6-6 to TRBJ2-6, with unresolved D. The CDR3 extends over 12 amino acids. Germline V CDR1 and CDR2: MNHNY, SVGAGI (reference sequence). V was shortened by 10 bases and J by 4 bases, with 8 bases between the two germline ends. Written as DNA, the CDR3 is TGTGCCACCTATTCAGGGGCCAACGTCCTGACTTTC. Its translation: CATYSGANVLTF.

As for this clone: A much larger clone is a single base away; this may be a read error. This specimen includes other DNA sequences encoding the same CDR3. This chain joins TRBV18 and TRBJ1-2, with D possibly TRBD1 on 5 matching bases. The germline V and J ends were trimmed by 3 bases and 3 bases, with 8 bases remaining between them. In germline, CDR1 is KGHSH, CDR2 LQKENI. The CDR3 is made up of 13 amino acids. The CDR3 is CASSPRGDYGYTF. CDR3 sequence (DNA): TGTGCCAGCTCACCTCGGGGGGACTATGGCTACACCTTC.

This chain uses TRBV7-2 with TRBJ2-7; 8 bases are shared with TRBD2. The ends lost 5 bases at V and 3 bases at J; junction bases unmatched: 6. Germline V gene sequence: CDR1 SGHTA, CDR2 FQGNSA. This CDR3 is 14 amino acids long. CDR3 amino acids: CASSPHSGNYEQYF. In nucleotides, the CDR3 is TGTGCCAGCAGCCCCCATAGCGGGAACTACGAGCAGTACTTC.

In the case of this clone: Different DNA sequences within this sample yield the same CDR3. The chain carries TRBV28 and TRBJ2-7; weak D call: TRBD2 (5 bases). Between the trimmed V and J ends, which lost 2 bases and 0 bases, there was a span of 8 bases. Per germline, CDR1 MDHEN and CDR2 SYDVKM. The CDR3 loop spans 14 amino acids. In DNA, the CDR3 is TGTGCCAGCAGTTTAGGCGGGCGCTCCTACGAGCAGTACTTC. It specifies CASSLGGRSYEQYF. Supplemented by reference TRBV28 and TRBJ2-7, the full variable domain reads DVKVTQSSRYLVKRTGEKVFLECVQDMDHENMFWYRQDPGLGLRLIYFSYDVKMKEKGDIPEGYSVSREKKERFSLILESASTNQTSMYLCASSLGGRSYEQYFGPGTRLTVT.

V usage is TRBV9 and J usage is TRBJ2-7; 7 bases fit TRBD1. The CDR3 contains 15 residues. Germline lookup yields CDR1 SGDLS and CDR2 YYNGEE. J gave up 3 bases and V 0 bases, and 6 bases lay outside the gene matches. The CDR3 loop reads CASSVATGSGYEQYF. Here the CDR3 DNA reads TGTGCCAGCAGCGTAGCGACAGGGTCCGGCTACGAGCAGTACTTC.

The DNA of the CDR3 is TGTGCCAGCAGCAGACGAACGGGATCAACTTCCTCTAGTGGGGCCAACGTCCTGACTTTC. It codes for CASSRRTGSTSSSGANVLTF. The chain combines TRBV6-6 with TRBJ2-6, with D possibly matching TRBD2 (5 bases). CDR1 MNHNY and CDR2 SVGAGI come from the germline V gene (reference sequence). Trimming shortened V by 6 bases and J by 3 bases, and 27 bases separated the two germline ends. The CDR3 is made up of 20 amino acids.

V gene TRBV7-2 combines with J gene TRBJ1-1, with 9 bases identical to TRBD1. V trimming: 3 bases; J trimming: 5 bases; junction bases outside the gene matches: 7. The CDR3 runs 15 residues. Germline assignment: CDR1 SGHTA and CDR2 FQGNSA. The CDR3 region is CASSLTGTGRTEAFF. CDR3 sequence (DNA): TGTGCCAGCAGCTTGACCGGGACAGGGAGGACTGAAGCTTTCTTT.

The chain recombines TRBV5-8 with TRBJ2-3; 8 bases match TRBD2. From germline, CDR1 is SGHTS and CDR2 YDEGEE. Germline trimming cut 2 bases from V and 0 bases from J; bases unmatched to any gene: 5. The CDR3 covers 16 residues. The CDR3 DNA follows: TGTGCCAGCAGCTTCCGACTAGCGCGGAGCACAGATACGCAGTATTTT. It yields the protein CASSFRLARSTDTQYF.

This chain joins TRBV23-1 and TRBJ2-7; TRBD1 matches at 7 bases. TRBV23-1 falls under the ORF class, with uncertain function. The CDR3 has 16 amino acids. V lost 3 bases, J lost 0 bases, and 8 bases stayed unmatched. CDR3 loop: CASSQPTGRNSYEQYF. The CDR3 DNA follows: TGCGCCAGCAGTCAGCCGACAGGGCGAAACTCCTACGAGCAGTACTTC.

This chain joins TRBV18 and TRBJ2-1, with TRBD2 identical over 11 bases. J was trimmed by 6 bases and V by 4 bases; bases with no gene match: 8. The CDR3 has 16 residues. Germline CDR1 reads KGHSH; CDR2 reads LQKENI. This CDR3 is CASSQIAGGSGNEQFF. The DNA of the CDR3 is TGTGCCAGCTCACAAATAGCGGGAGGGTCTGGCAATGAGCAGTTCTTC.

Concerning this clone itself: This sample includes further DNA sequences coding for the same CDR3. This chain links TRBV18 with TRBJ2-7, with 10 bases that match TRBD1. Unmatched junction bases numbered 1, after V lost 3 bases and J lost 2 bases. Germline V gives CDR1 KGHSH, CDR2 LQKENI. This CDR3 region has 14 residues. This chain's CDR3 is CASSPGQGPYEQYF. CDR3 sequence (DNA): TGTGCCAGCTCACCGGGACAGGGGCCCTACGAGCAGTACTTC.

V usage is TRBV7-8 and J usage is TRBJ2-7, with D perhaps TRBD2 (6 bases). The ends were cut back, 1 base at V and 2 bases at J, with 9 bases in the middle. The CDR3 runs 14 residues. Per germline, CDR1 SGHVS and CDR2 FQNEAQ. The CDR3: CASSLGGATYEQYF. The CDR3 DNA reads TGTGCCAGCAGCTTAGGCGGGGCCACCTACGAGCAGTACTTC. Full variable domain (missing parts from reference TRBV7-8 and TRBJ2-7): GAGVSQSPRYKVAKRGQDVALRCDPISGHVSLFWYQQALGQGPEFLTYFQNEAQLDKSGLPSDRFFAERPEGSVSTLKIQRTQQEDSAVYLCASSLGGATYEQYFGPGTRLTVT.

V is TRBV24-1 and J is TRBJ1-5; TRBD1 agrees at 9 bases. The V gene end was trimmed by 3 bases and the J gene end by 4 bases; junction bases not matched to a gene: 9. CDR1 and CDR2 (germline): KGHDR, SFDVKD. This CDR3 has 17 amino acids. This CDR3 is CATSDGGGQGRNQPQHF. The CDR3, as DNA: TGTGCCACCAGTGATGGGGGGGGACAGGGAAGGAATCAGCCCCAGCATTTT.